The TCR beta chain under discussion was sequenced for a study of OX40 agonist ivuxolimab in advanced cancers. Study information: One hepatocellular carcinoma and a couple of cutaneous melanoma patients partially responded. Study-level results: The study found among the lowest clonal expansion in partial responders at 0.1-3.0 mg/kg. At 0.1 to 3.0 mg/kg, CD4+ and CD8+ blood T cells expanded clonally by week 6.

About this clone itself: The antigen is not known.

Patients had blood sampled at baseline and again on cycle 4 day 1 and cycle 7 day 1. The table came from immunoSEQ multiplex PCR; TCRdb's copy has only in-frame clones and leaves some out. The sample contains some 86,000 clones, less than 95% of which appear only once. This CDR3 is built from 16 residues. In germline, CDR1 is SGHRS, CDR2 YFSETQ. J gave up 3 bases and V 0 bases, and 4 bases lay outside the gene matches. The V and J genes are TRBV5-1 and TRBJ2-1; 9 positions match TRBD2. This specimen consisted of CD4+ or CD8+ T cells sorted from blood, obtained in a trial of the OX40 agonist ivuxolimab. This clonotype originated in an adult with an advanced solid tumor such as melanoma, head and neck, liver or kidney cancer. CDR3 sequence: CASSLADSGSYNEQFF. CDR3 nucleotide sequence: TGCGCCAGCAGCTTGGCCGATAGCGGGAGCTACAATGAGCAGTTCTTC.